A selection of T cell receptor beta chains follows, all from one sample in a study of OX40 agonist ivuxolimab in advanced cancers. TCRdb's table, derived via immunoSEQ multiplex PCR, lists solely in-frame clones and lacks some. The data contain just over 14,000 clones, about 90% of them singletons. Sequences were derived from CD4+ or CD8+ T cells sorted from blood, sampled in a trial of the OX40 agonist ivuxolimab. The origin of the receptors is an adult with an advanced solid tumor such as melanoma, head and neck, liver or kidney cancer. Each CDR3 is given with its conserved first and last residue. A D gene is named only where the DNA matches it firmly. Clone size is shown for a subset of rows, as once, few, many or a class of expanded clone.

CDR3 protein: CASSFDGTDTQYF
CDR3 DNA: TGTGCCAGCAGCTTCGACGGCACAGATACGCAGTATTTT
CDR3 length: 13
clone size: NA
V gene: TRBV13
D gene: NA
J gene: TRBJ2-3

CDR3 protein: CATSRVYLNEQFF
CDR3 DNA: TGTGCCACCAGCAGAGTTTATCTCAATGAGCAGTTCTTC
CDR3 length: 13
clone size: NA
V gene: TRBV15
D gene: NA
J gene: TRBJ2-1

CDR3 protein: CASAVGTSAYNEQFF
CDR3 DNA: TGTGCCAGCGCCGTGGGGACTAGCGCCTACAATGAGCAGTTCTTC
CDR3 length: 15
clone size: NA
V gene: TRBV28
D gene: TRBD2
J gene: TRBJ2-1

CDR3 protein: CASSVGGTSSYEQYF
CDR3 DNA: TGTGCCAGCAGCGTAGGGGGAACTAGCAGCTACGAGCAGTACTTC
CDR3 length: 15
clone size: NA
V gene: TRBV9
D gene: NA
J gene: TRBJ2-7

CDR3 protein: CASSLRTPRVYGYTF
CDR3 DNA: TGTGCCAGCAGTCTACGAACCCCAAGGGTCTATGGCTACACCTTC
CDR3 length: 15
clone size: NA
V gene: TRBV28
D gene: NA
J gene: TRBJ1-2

CDR3 protein: CASSSLWTGENEQYF
CDR3 DNA: TGCGCCAGCAGTTCCTTGTGGACAGGGGAAAACGAGCAGTACTTC
CDR3 length: 15
clone size: NA
V gene: TRBV5-1
D gene: TRBD1
J gene: TRBJ2-7

CDR3 protein: CASSQDPTSTDTQYF
CDR3 DNA: TGCGCCAGCAGCCAAGATCCTACTAGCACAGATACGCAGTATTTT
CDR3 length: 15
clone size: once
V gene: TRBV4-1
D gene: NA
J gene: TRBJ2-3

CDR3 protein: CASSRIGSEQYF
CDR3 DNA: TGTGCCAGCAGCCGCATAGGTTCCGAGCAGTACTTC
CDR3 length: 12
clone size: NA
V gene: TRBV4-2
D gene: NA
J gene: TRBJ2-7

CDR3 protein: CASSSSLAASYNEQFF
CDR3 DNA: TGTGCCAGCAGCTCTTCACTAGCGGCCTCCTACAATGAGCAGTTCTTC
CDR3 length: 16
clone size: NA
V gene: TRBV7-9
D gene: TRBD2
J gene: TRBJ2-1

CDR3 protein: CASSLGLVVRDGDYGYTF
CDR3 DNA: TGTGCCAGCAGCTTAGGTCTTGTCGTTAGGGATGGGGACTATGGCTACACCTTC
CDR3 length: 18
clone size: NA
V gene: TRBV7-9
D gene: NA
J gene: TRBJ1-2

CDR3 protein: CASSVWGGNQPQHF
CDR3 DNA: TGTGCCAGCAGTGTATGGGGTGGGAATCAGCCCCAGCATTTT
CDR3 length: 14
clone size: NA
V gene: TRBV2
D gene: NA
J gene: TRBJ1-5

CDR3 protein: CAAGTQLLTEAFF
CDR3 DNA: TGTGCCGCCGGGACCCAACTACTCACTGAAGCTTTCTTT
CDR3 length: 13
clone size: NA
V gene: TRBV10-3
D gene: NA
J gene: TRBJ1-1

CDR3 protein: CASSGRTGESDEQFF
CDR3 DNA: TGTGCCAGCAGTGGAAGGACAGGGGAAAGCGATGAGCAGTTCTTC
CDR3 length: 15
clone size: NA
V gene: TRBV28
D gene: TRBD1
J gene: TRBJ2-1

CDR3 protein: CASRQGVLDTQYF
CDR3 DNA: TGTGCCAGCAGACAGGGAGTGCTAGATACGCAGTATTTT
CDR3 length: 13
clone size: NA
V gene: TRBV6-5
D gene: NA
J gene: TRBJ2-3

CDR3 protein: CASSIHPSGSVPGELFF
CDR3 DNA: TGTGCTAGCAGCATACATCCTAGCGGGAGCGTACCCGGGGAGCTGTTTTTT
CDR3 length: 17
clone size: NA
V gene: TRBV7-7
D gene: TRBD2
J gene: TRBJ2-2

CDR3 protein: CASSLGAGGPLGELFF
CDR3 DNA: TGTGCCAGCAGCTTAGGTGCGGGAGGGCCTCTCGGGGAGCTGTTTTTT
CDR3 length: 16
clone size: NA
V gene: TRBV11-2
D gene: TRBD2
J gene: TRBJ2-2

CDR3 protein: CASSGYNEQFF
CDR3 DNA: TGTGCCAGCAGTGGGTACAATGAGCAGTTCTTC
CDR3 length: 11
clone size: NA
V gene: TRBV25-1
D gene: NA
J gene: TRBJ2-1

CDR3 protein: CASSPGLAVPSYNEQFF
CDR3 DNA: TGTGCCAGCAGCCCGGGACTAGCGGTTCCCTCCTACAATGAGCAGTTCTTC
CDR3 length: 17
clone size: few
V gene: TRBV14
D gene: TRBD2
J gene: TRBJ2-1

CDR3 protein: CASSTSGSFEQYF
CDR3 DNA: TGTGCCAGCAGTACTAGCGGGAGTTTCGAGCAGTACTTC
CDR3 length: 13
clone size: NA
V gene: TRBV27
D gene: TRBD2
J gene: TRBJ2-7

CDR3 protein: CASSPGNNEQFF
CDR3 DNA: TGTGCCAGCAGCCCAGGCAACAATGAGCAGTTCTTC
CDR3 length: 12
clone size: NA
V gene: TRBV13
D gene: NA
J gene: TRBJ2-1

CDR3 protein: CASSRGGGEQYF
CDR3 DNA: TGTGCCAGCTCTCGAGGGGGAGGCGAGCAGTACTTC
CDR3 length: 12
clone size: few
V gene: TRBV4-2
D gene: NA
J gene: TRBJ2-7

CDR3 protein: CASSPLAGGLNEQYF
CDR3 DNA: TGTGCCAGCAGCCCTCTAGCGGGAGGGTTAAACGAGCAGTACTTC
CDR3 length: 15
clone size: NA
V gene: TRBV27
D gene: TRBD2
J gene: TRBJ2-7

CDR3 protein: CASSFPLRQGPEELFF
CDR3 DNA: TGTGCCAGCAGTTTCCCCCTCAGACAGGGACCCGAGGAACTGTTTTTT
CDR3 length: 16
clone size: NA
V gene: TRBV28
D gene: TRBD1
J gene: TRBJ1-4

CDR3 protein: CASSTRTSAYNEQFF
CDR3 DNA: TGTGCCAGTAGCACCCGGACTAGCGCTTACAATGAGCAGTTCTTC
CDR3 length: 15
clone size: NA
V gene: TRBV7-9
D gene: TRBD2
J gene: TRBJ2-1